These 22 T cell receptor beta chains were sequenced from one sample in a study of T cells in Graves' hyperthyroidism and ophthalmopathy (dated by TCRdb to about 2019). Libraries came from multiplex PCR. Data came from an Illumina HiSeq 2000. TCR beta CDR3 regions were amplified from RNA transcripts. For the first round of RT-PCR on the TCR CDR3, the HTBI primer set was used together with the Qiagen OneStep RT-PCR kit. The public reads were quality trimmed at Q25 with fastp and then assembled into clones with MiXCR by TCRdb, keeping productive beta chains. Each entry merges the rows of one CDR3 protein and shows their most common DNA and genes. The sample table contains hundreds of thousands of distinct CDR3 sequences; only one count was recorded for about 15% of them. The biggest ten clones account for roughly a tenth of the sample. The source material was blood. The receptors originated from a woman younger than 30 with Graves' hyperthyroidism.

V usage is TRBV7-9 and J usage is TRBJ1-2; 9 bases align to TRBD1. The CDR3 contains 14 residues. Per germline, CDR1 SEHNR and CDR2 FQNEAQ (reference sequence). The J segment lost 10 bases and the V segment lost 4 bases, leaving 10 bases of the junction unmatched. CDR3 residues: CASSSDGQGSVYTF. The DNA for the CDR3 is TGTGCCAGCAGCTCGGATGGACAGGGGTCAGTCTACACCTTC.

This clonotype was observed at least ten times. At one of its ends the junction is not consistent with the germline gene, which may arise from a read error. The V and J genes are TRBV7-9 and TRBJ2-5; D perhaps matches TRBD2 (6 bases). The CDR3 length is 13 residues. CDR1 and CDR2 (germline): SEHNR, FQNEAQ (reference sequence). CDR3 DNA: TGTGCCAGCAGATTAGCGGAGGGGCAGACCCAGTACTTC. Protein: CASRLAEGQTQYF.

V usage is TRBV6-1 and J usage is TRBJ2-2, with unresolved D. CDR1 is MNHNS, CDR2 SASEGT, per germline. The CDR3 covers 14 residues. Trimming left V 8 bases short and J 1 base short, with 11 bases between. The CDR3 nucleotides are TGTGCCAGCCGCACGTTAGGGAACACCGGGGAGCTGTTTTTT. Its protein product is CASRTLGNTGELFF.

This clonotype was observed a few times. The chain carries TRBV6-1 and TRBJ2-1; D is perhaps TRBD1 or TRBD2 (5 bases each). Germline V CDR1 and CDR2: MNHNS, SASEGT. The CDR3 is 11 amino acids. Trimming stripped 6 bases from V and 9 bases from J, with 9 bases between. The CDR3 bases are TGTGCCAGCAGCTCCGGGACTGAGCAGTTCTTC. This translates into CASSSGTEQFF.

There are many counts of this clonotype. The chain recombines TRBV12-3 or TRBV12-4 with TRBJ2-1; 14 bases are a match to TRBD2. V trimming: 4 bases; J trimming: 10 bases; junction bases outside the gene matches: 9. This CDR3 has 16 residues. CDR3 bases: TGTGCCAGCAGTTCGACCGGGACTAGCGGGAGTAACGAGCAGTTCTTC. It codes for CASSSTGTSGSNEQFF.

This rearrangement joins TRBV19 to TRBJ1-1, with TRBD1 matching over 7 bases. Germline V lookup: CDR1 LNHDA, CDR2 SQIVND (reference sequence). CDR3 length: 16 amino acids. V gave up 5 bases and J gave up 1 base; unmatched junction bases: 10. CDR3 amino acids: CASSSSPGTANTEAFF. The CDR3 DNA sequence: TGTGCCAGTAGTTCCAGTCCCGGGACAGCGAACACTGAAGCTTTCTTT. The entire variable domain, with the rest obtained from reference TRBV19 and TRBJ1-1, is as follows: DGGITQSPKYLFRKEGQNVTLSCEQNLNHDAMYWYRQDPGQGLRLIYYSQIVNDFQKGDIAEGYSVSREKKESFPLTVTSAQKNPTAFYLCASSSSPGTANTEAFFGQGTRLTVV.

The table lists this clonotype with a few counts. The rearrangement uses TRBV3-1 and TRBJ2-5; D possibly corresponds to TRBD1 (6 bases). The germline V gene encodes CDR1 LGHDT and CDR2 YNNKEL (reference sequence). The CDR3 totals 18 residues. With 4 bases removed from V and 7 bases from J, the gap between germline ends came to 28 bases. CDR3 nucleotides: TGTGCCAGCAGCCCCCCAGGCGGTGGGTTGGGGACACGGGGGACCCAGTACTTC. Translation gives CASSPPGGGLGTRGTQYF.

The rearrangement joins TRBV27 to TRBJ1-2; tentative D call: TRBD1 (6 bases). V lost 8 bases, J lost 5 bases, and 18 bases lay in between. Germline assignment: CDR1 MNHEY and CDR2 SMNVEV (reference sequence). The CDR3 has 14 residues. The chain's CDR3 is CASRYGGFLYGYTF. The CDR3, as DNA: TGTGCCAGCCGTTACGGGGGCTTTCTTTATGGCTACACCTTC.

The rearrangement joins TRBV28 to TRBJ2-3; no reliable D call. V gave up 3 bases and J gave up 0 bases, with 10 bases separating them. Looked up from germline, CDR1 is MDHEN and CDR2 is SYDVKM. CDR3 length: 15 residues. CDR3 sequence: CASSLVLESTDTQYF. The CDR3 DNA sequence: TGTGCCAGCAGTTTGGTACTTGAGAGCACAGATACGCAGTATTTT. The variable domain in full, with the rest retrieved from reference TRBV28 and TRBJ2-3, is DVKVTQSSRYLVKRTGEKVFLECVQDMDHENMFWYRQDPGLGLRLIYFSYDVKMKEKGDIPEGYSVSREKKERFSLILESASTNQTSMYLCASSLVLESTDTQYFGPGTRLTVL.

On this clonotype itself: A clone one base away is much larger, so this may be a read error. CDR3 loop: CSARTGSGNTIYF. DNA for the CDR3: TGCAGTGCTAGAACAGGCTCTGGAAACACCATATATTTT. This chain connects TRBV20-1 to TRBJ1-3; D might be TRBD1 (5 bases). V lost 2 bases and J lost 0, with 5 bases in between. CDR1 and CDR2 (germline): DFQATT, SNEGSKA (reference sequence). CDR3 length: 13 residues.

The table lists this clonotype with a few counts. The chain is built from TRBV5-8 and TRBJ1-1; no reliable D call. Trimming removed 0 bases from V and 5 bases from J, with 17 bases in between. The germline V gene encodes CDR1 SGHTS and CDR2 YDEGEE. CDR3 size: 16 residues. CDR3 region: CASSLASGALKTEAFF. CDR3 DNA: TGTGCCAGCAGCTTGGCCTCTGGTGCCCTAAAGACTGAAGCTTTCTTT.

The chain uses TRBV7-9 and TRBJ2-1, with TRBD1 identical over 8 bases. Germline V CDR1 and CDR2: SEHNR, FQNEAQ (reference sequence). The length of the CDR3 is 14 residues. The V and J ends lost 6 bases and 5 bases, in that order; junction bases with no gene match: 6. DNA for the CDR3: TGTGCCAGCAGGCGGCCAGGGGGCAACAATGAGCAGTTCTTC. Encoded protein: CASRRPGGNNEQFF.

This clonotype turned up a few times. V usage is TRBV7-9 and J usage is TRBJ2-7; 9 nucleotides agree with TRBD2. Per germline, CDR1 SEHNR and CDR2 FQNEAQ (reference sequence). The CDR3 has 14 amino acids. Trimming cost V 4 bases and J 5 bases; bases outside gene matches: 6. CDR3 protein: CASSSKAGGDEQYF. As DNA, the CDR3 is TGTGCCAGCAGCTCCAAGGCGGGGGGGGACGAGCAGTACTTC. The full variable domain, rest sourced from reference TRBV7-9 and TRBJ2-7, is DTGVSQNPRHKITKRGQNVTFRCDPISEHNRLYWYRQTLGQGPEFLTYFQNEAQLEKSRLLSDRFSAERPKGSFSTLEIQRTEQGDSAMYLCASSSKAGGDEQYFGPGTRLTVT.

This clonotype was counted many times. The V and J genes are TRBV30 and TRBJ2-5; D gene unclear. The CDR3 has 15 residues. Deletions cut 5 bases from V and 4 bases from J, with 20 bases between. Per germline, CDR1 GTSNPN and CDR2 SVGIG (reference sequence). The CDR3 is CAWGRTAPGPETQYF. The CDR3 coding sequence is TGTGCCTGGGGCCGGACCGCACCGGGCCCAGAGACCCAGTACTTC.

This clonotype showed up many times. The rearrangement uses TRBV30 and TRBJ1-5; the D is unclear. The CDR3 has 13 residues. Trimming took off 2 bases at V and 7 bases at J, with 12 bases between the two ends. CDR1 GTSNPN and CDR2 SVGIG come from the germline V gene (reference sequence). CDR3 sequence reads: CAWSSGGRQPQHF. Here the CDR3 DNA reads TGTGCCTGGAGTAGTGGAGGACGACAGCCCCAGCATTTT.

This clonotype was seen repeatedly, ten times or more. The rearrangement uses TRBV30 and TRBJ1-5; possible D gene TRBD1, 6 bases. Trimming left V 3 bases short and J 1 base short, with 10 bases between. The CDR3 loop spans 14 amino acids. The germline V gene has CDR1 GTSNPN and CDR2 SVGIG (reference sequence). The CDR3 spells CAWSLGQSNQPQHF. The CDR3 nucleotides are TGTGCCTGGAGCCTCGGACAGAGCAATCAGCCCCAGCATTTT.

This sequence joins TRBV4-2 and TRBJ2-5, with TRBD2 identical over 7 bases. Germline trimming cut 0 bases from V and 4 bases from J; bases unmatched to any gene: 11. From germline, CDR1 is LGHNA and CDR2 YNFKEQ. The CDR3 is 17 residues long. CDR3 residues: CASSQDNIRASGETQYF. The DNA for the CDR3 is TGTGCCAGCAGCCAAGACAATATCAGAGCTAGCGGAGAGACCCAGTACTTC.

The V and J genes are TRBV9 and TRBJ2-2; D is uncertain. Germline CDR1 SGDLS, CDR2 YYNGEE. Deletions cut 0 bases from V and 6 bases from J, with 15 bases between. The CDR3 is 16 amino acids. CDR3 region: CASSVGVGPFAGELFF. The CDR3 DNA reads as TGTGCCAGCAGCGTAGGTGTAGGCCCTTTCGCCGGGGAGCTGTTTTTT. Full variable domain (missing parts from reference TRBV9 and TRBJ2-2): DSGVTQTPKHLITATGQRVTLRCSPRSGDLSVYWYQQSLDQGLQFLIQYYNGEERAKGNILERFSAQQFPDLHSELNLSSLELGDSALYFCASSVGVGPFAGELFFGEGSRLTVL.

This clonotype has a count of ten or more. CDR3 DNA: TGTGCCAGCAGTTTGACTAGCGGGTATGGTCATGAGCAGTTCTTC. This translates into CASSLTSGYGHEQFF. V gene TRBV28 combines with J gene TRBJ2-1; 10 nucleotides line up with TRBD2. Germline V gene sequence: CDR1 MDHEN, CDR2 SYDVKM. The CDR3 has 15 amino acids. The V gene end was trimmed by 3 bases and the J gene end by 8 bases; junction bases not matched to a gene: 7.

This clonotype was picked up many times. CDR3 coding DNA: TGTGCCAGCAGAGGACTAGCGGGAGACAAAGAGCAGTACTTC. It is translated as CASRGLAGDKEQYF. The chain carries TRBV6-1 and TRBJ2-7; 13 bases are a match to TRBD2. The trim removed 6 bases at V and 7 bases at J, leaving 6 bases unmatched. The CDR3 sequence is 14 residues long. The germline gives CDR1 MNHNS, CDR2 SASEGT.

This sequence joins TRBV18 and TRBJ2-5; D unclear. The V gene lost 0 bases and the J gene lost 2 bases, with 7 bases spanning the gap. The germline gives CDR1 KGHSH, CDR2 LQKENI. The CDR3 covers 14 residues. The CDR3 protein is CASSPPSKQETQYF. The CDR3 DNA reads as TGTGCCAGCTCACCACCTTCAAAACAAGAGACCCAGTACTTC.

This clonotype was counted between two and nine times. The chain combines TRBV9 with TRBJ2-7, with D perhaps TRBD2 (5 bases). Germline CDR1 and CDR2: SGDLS and YYNGEE. V dropped 0 bases and J dropped 1 base, with 8 bases sitting between them. The CDR3 has 14 amino acids. Here the CDR3 DNA reads TGTGCCAGCAGCGTAGTGGCGGGTTCCTACGAGCAGTACTTC. As protein: CASSVVAGSYEQYF.